Shown below are 28 T cell receptor beta chains from a single sample sequenced in a study of blood T cell repertoires in COVID-19. Sequenced by immunoSEQ multiplex PCR; TCRdb stores in-frame clones only, minus some. The sample contains 32,000 or so clones, around nine tenths of which appear only once. Source material: peripheral blood. Every receptor here comes from a man aged 65 to 85 with acute or convalescent COVID-19.

The J gene is TRBJ1-2, the V gene TRBV18, with D perhaps matching TRBD1 (6 bases). V lost 6 bases and J 3 bases, leaving 14 bases between the germline ends. Germline-derived CDR1 and CDR2 are KGHSH and LQKENI. CDR3 size: 14 residues. The CDR3 sequence is CASSGQTFDYGYTF. The CDR3 DNA is TGTGCCAGCTCCGGACAGACTTTTGACTATGGCTACACCTTC. The full variable domain, its missing parts supplied by reference TRBV18 and TRBJ1-2, is NAGVMQNPRHLVRRRGQEARLRCSPMKGHSHVYWYRQLPEEGLKFMVYLQKENIIDESGMPKERFSAEFPKEGPSILRIQQVVRGDSAAYFCASSGQTFDYGYTFGSGTRLTVV.

The V and J genes are TRBV6-5 and TRBJ1-5; the match to TRBD1 covers 7 bases. The length of the CDR3 is 15 residues. V was pared by 8 bases and J by 0 bases, with 7 bases of the junction left unmatched. CDR1 and CDR2 (germline): MNHEY, SVGAGI. CDR3 bases: TGTGCCAGCCGCCCGACAGGGAATAGCAATCAGCCCCAGCATTTT. Residues: CASRPTGNSNQPQHF.

The CDR3 region has the DNA TGTGCCAGCAGCTTAGCAACAGGGGCACAAGAGGGCTACACCTTC. Protein: CASSLATGAQEGYTF. The V and J genes are TRBV7-2 and TRBJ1-2, with 7 bases aligning to TRBD1. The ends lost 0 bases at V and 8 bases at J; junction bases unmatched: 9. This CDR3 comprises 15 residues. Germline V lookup: CDR1 SGHTA, CDR2 FQGNSA. Complete variable domain (other parts from reference TRBV7-2 and TRBJ1-2): GAGVSQSPSNKVTEKGKDVELRCDPISGHTALYWYRQSLGQGLEFLIYFQGNSAPDKSGLPSDRFSAERTGGSVSTLTIQRTQQEDSAVYLCASSLATGAQEGYTFGSGTRLTVV.

V is TRBV19 and J is TRBJ2-1; perhaps TRBD1 as D (6 bases). Per germline, CDR1 LNHDA and CDR2 SQIVND (reference sequence). Trimming removed 7 bases at V and 4 bases at J, with 17 bases between. This CDR3 has 15 amino acids. CDR3 residues: CASTDAGTNYNEQFF. In DNA, the CDR3 is TGTGCCAGTACCGACGCCGGGACAAATTACAATGAGCAGTTCTTC.

This sequence joins TRBV19 and TRBJ1-1; possibly TRBD1 for D (6 bases). The CDR3 has 13 residues. Trimming left V 1 base short and J 5 bases short, with 8 bases between. Germline V CDR1 and CDR2: LNHDA, SQIVND (reference sequence). CDR3 protein: CASSIGQGTEAFF. The CDR3 DNA reads TGTGCCAGTAGTATAGGGCAGGGGACTGAAGCTTTCTTT.

V is TRBV4-3 and J is TRBJ1-4; D uncertain. The germline CDR1 and CDR2 sequences are LGHNA and YSLEER. The V gene lost 4 bases and the J gene lost 5 bases, with 17 bases spanning the gap. The CDR3 length is 16 residues. CDR3 region: CASSRGLSGFNEKLFF. The CDR3 nucleotides read TGCGCCAGCAGCCGCGGACTTTCGGGCTTCAATGAAAAACTGTTTTTT.

The sample holds one count of this clone. The chain couples TRBV7-8 to TRBJ2-7; D uncertain. The CDR3 runs 13 residues. CDR1 and CDR2 (germline): SGHVS, FQNEAQ. The V end lost 5 bases, the J end lost 0 bases, and 8 bases lay between the germline ends. The CDR3 DNA follows: TGTGCCAGCAGCCCGACATACTCCTACGAGCAGTACTTC. Translation: CASSPTYSYEQYF.

The chain carries TRBV4-2 and TRBJ1-4; D call uncertain. Germline V CDR1 and CDR2: LGHNA, YNFKEQ. The CDR3 is made up of 13 amino acids. V lost 1 base and J 8 bases, leaving 8 bases between the germline ends. DNA of the CDR3: TGTGCCAGCAGCCAAGGTTTCGGGGAAAAACTGTTTTTT. This codes for CASSQGFGEKLFF.

The chain is built from TRBV7-2 and TRBJ1-5, with 10 bases matching TRBD1. Germline CDR1 SGHTA, CDR2 FQGNSA. This CDR3 spans 15 amino acids. V shed 4 bases and J 6 bases; nucleotides not matched to a gene: 6. CDR3 amino acids: CASSWTGGWGQPQHF. CDR3 in DNA: TGTGCCAGCAGCTGGACAGGGGGTTGGGGTCAGCCCCAGCATTTT.

This rearrangement joins TRBV7-8 to TRBJ1-1; D call uncertain. The CDR3 spans 14 residues. Germline V gene data show CDR1 as SGHVS and CDR2 as FQNEAQ. V was shortened by 1 base and J by 0 bases, with 6 bases between the two germline ends. CDR3 DNA: TGTGCCAGCAGCTTAGGGCAGGTGAACACTGAAGCTTTCTTT. Translation gives CASSLGQVNTEAFF. Supplemented by reference TRBV7-8 and TRBJ1-1, the full variable domain reads GAGVSQSPRYKVAKRGQDVALRCDPISGHVSLFWYQQALGQGPEFLTYFQNEAQLDKSGLPSDRFFAERPEGSVSTLKIQRTQQEDSAVYLCASSLGQVNTEAFFGQGTRLTVV.

This clone has only a few counts. The J gene is TRBJ2-7, the V gene TRBV11-2, with 11 bases identical to TRBD2. This CDR3 has 17 residues. V lost 0 bases to trimming and J lost 3 bases; unmatched junction nucleotides: 7. Germline V lookup: CDR1 SGHAT, CDR2 FQNNGV. CDR3 region: CASSLDPSSGGLYEQYF. CDR3 DNA sequence: TGTGCCAGCAGCTTAGACCCATCTAGCGGGGGGCTCTACGAGCAGTACTTC.

The V gene is TRBV9, the J gene TRBJ1-1; D remains ambiguous. Germline CDR1 is SGDLS and CDR2 is YYNGEE. Trimming took 4 bases from V and 4 from J, leaving 14 bases between them. The CDR3 totals 14 residues. The CDR3: CASSIGPGGTEAFF. CDR3 in DNA: TGTGCCAGCAGCATAGGTCCCGGTGGCACTGAAGCTTTCTTT.

This clone has just a few counts. The V call is TRBV28, the J call TRBJ2-1, with a weak D call TRBD1 (6 bases). CDR3 length: 12 residues. The V end was cut by 5 bases, the J end by 7 bases, with 9 bases between. Germline CDR1 and CDR2: MDHEN and SYDVKM. CDR3 sequence reads: CASSLGQNEQFF. In DNA, the CDR3 is TGTGCCAGCAGTCTCGGACAGAATGAGCAGTTCTTC.

The chain employs TRBV19 and TRBJ1-2; no clear D. Between the trimmed V and J ends, which lost 0 bases and 4 bases, there was a span of 12 bases. There are 15 residues in the CDR3. The germline V gene has CDR1 LNHDA and CDR2 SQIVND (reference sequence). CDR3 amino acids: CASSIEVAGAYGYTF. DNA for the CDR3: TGTGCCAGTAGTATAGAAGTGGCAGGTGCCTATGGCTACACCTTC.

The chain combines TRBV28 with TRBJ1-4; a weak D match, TRBD1 (6 bases). Trimming stripped 2 bases from V and 5 bases from J, with 9 bases between. The V gene's germline CDR1 is MDHEN and CDR2 SYDVKM. The length of the CDR3 is 14 residues. In nucleotides, the CDR3 is TGTGCCAGCAGTTTAAAACAGGGCAATGAAAAACTGTTTTTT. Its translation: CASSLKQGNEKLFF.

The chain is built from TRBV19 and TRBJ2-1, with 8 bases identical to TRBD2. This CDR3 has 16 residues. CDR1 and CDR2 from the germline V gene are LNHDA and SQIVND (reference sequence). Trimming cost V 6 bases and J 0 bases; bases outside gene matches: 7. CDR3 sequence reads: CASRAAGVHSYNEQFF. As DNA, the CDR3 is TGTGCCAGTAGGGCAGCGGGGGTCCACTCCTACAATGAGCAGTTCTTC.

The J gene is TRBJ1-1, the V gene TRBV19; TRBD1 might be the D (5 bases). Germline V gives CDR1 LNHDA, CDR2 SQIVND (reference sequence). Trimming shortened V by 3 bases and J by 0 bases, and 14 bases separated the two germline ends. This CDR3 comprises 16 residues. For the CDR3, the DNA is TGTGCCAGTAGTATGGGCAGGGCCCTCATGAACACTGAAGCTTTCTTT. Translation gives CASSMGRALMNTEAFF. Full variable domain (rest looked up from reference TRBV19 and TRBJ1-1): DGGITQSPKYLFRKEGQNVTLSCEQNLNHDAMYWYRQDPGQGLRLIYYSQIVNDFQKGDIAEGYSVSREKKESFPLTVTSAQKNPTAFYLCASSMGRALMNTEAFFGQGTRLTVV.

This clone was recorded only once. The chain recombines TRBV19 with TRBJ2-1, with D uncertain. The V end was cut by 1 base, the J end by 9 bases, with 13 bases between. Germline V CDR1 and CDR2: LNHDA, SQIVND (reference sequence). This CDR3 region has 14 residues. The CDR3 sequence: CASSIGTEKPEQFF. The CDR3 DNA follows: TGTGCCAGTAGTATAGGAACTGAGAAGCCTGAGCAGTTCTTC.

V and J are TRBV2 and TRBJ2-5; 7 bases match TRBD1. J lost 4 bases, V lost 6 bases, and 14 bases had no gene match. CDR1 and CDR2 (germline): SNHLY, FYNNEI. This CDR3 comprises 16 residues. This CDR3 is CASRALRTEGAETQYF. In nucleotides, the CDR3 is TGTGCCAGCAGGGCGCTTAGGACAGAGGGGGCAGAGACCCAGTACTTC.

This chain uses TRBV5-1 with TRBJ2-1, with D tentatively TRBD1 (6 bases). This CDR3 has 14 residues. Trimming took off 4 bases at V and 4 bases at J, with 12 bases between the two ends. The germline gives CDR1 SGHRS, CDR2 YFSETQ. The CDR3 spells CASSEGESYNEQFF. The CDR3 DNA reads TGCGCCAGCAGCGAGGGGGAAAGTTACAATGAGCAGTTCTTC.

This clone has only a few counts. The chain combines TRBV7-8 with TRBJ2-5; 9 bases fit TRBD2. This CDR3 has 15 amino acids. Germline loops: CDR1 SGHVS, CDR2 FQNEAQ. V trimming: 2 bases; J trimming: 4 bases; junction bases outside the gene matches: 5. CDR3: CASSLKGREGETQYF. CDR3 DNA sequence: TGTGCCAGCAGCTTAAAAGGGCGGGAGGGAGAGACCCAGTACTTC.

The rearrangement links TRBV5-1 to TRBJ2-7; D is unclear. The CDR3 is made up of 14 amino acids. Germline assignment: CDR1 SGHRS and CDR2 YFSETQ. Trimming removed 7 bases at V and 3 bases at J, with 17 bases between. The CDR3 nucleotides are TGCGCCAGCCGTTTTTCCGGAAGAGGCTACGAGCAGTACTTC. It is translated as CASRFSGRGYEQYF. The full variable domain, completed using reference TRBV5-1 and TRBJ2-7, is KAGVTQTPRYLIKTRGQQVTLSCSPISGHRSVSWYQQTPGQGLQFLFEYFSETQRNKGNFPGRFSGRQFSNSRSEMNVSTLELGDSALYLCASRFSGRGYEQYFGPGTRLTVT.

Worth noting for this clone: The junction shows a germline mismatch at one end, possibly a read error. V usage is TRBV9 and J usage is TRBJ2-3; no definite D call. Germline V gene sequence: CDR1 SGDLS, CDR2 YYNGEE. The CDR3 loop spans 13 amino acids. The CDR3: CASGVDQTDTQYF. The CDR3 region has the DNA TGTGCCAGCGGCGTAGATCAGACAGATACGCAGTATTTT.

The rearrangement links TRBV28 to TRBJ1-2, with TRBD1 matching over 7 bases. The CDR3 contains 15 residues. Germline V lookup: CDR1 MDHEN, CDR2 SYDVKM. J was trimmed by 7 bases and V by 3 bases; bases with no gene match: 11. The CDR3: CASSFSRGLGGGYTF. The DNA of the CDR3 is TGTGCCAGCAGTTTCTCAAGGGGGCTAGGAGGTGGCTACACCTTC.

The chain joins TRBV9 to TRBJ2-7; 7 bases match TRBD2. The V gene's germline CDR1 is SGDLS and CDR2 YYNGEE. Trimming took 2 bases from V and 0 from J; bases not matched to a gene: 8. The CDR3 consists of 16 residues. CDR3 residues: CASSVYSSGLSYEQYF. Here the CDR3 DNA reads TGTGCCAGCAGCGTTTATAGTAGCGGGCTCTCCTACGAGCAGTACTTC.

J is TRBJ2-7 and V is TRBV7-2, with TRBD2 matching 7 bases. CDR3 size: 12 residues. After removal of 5 bases from V and 10 bases from J, the junction contained 8 bases not matched to a gene. Germline V gives CDR1 SGHTA, CDR2 FQGNSA. The CDR3 DNA reads as TGTGCCAGCAGCGACCCTCGGACTAGACAGTACTTC. Amino acids: CASSDPRTRQYF. Full variable domain (remainder filled in from reference TRBV7-2 and TRBJ2-7): GAGVSQSPSNKVTEKGKDVELRCDPISGHTALYWYRQSLGQGLEFLIYFQGNSAPDKSGLPSDRFSAERTGGSVSTLTIQRTQQEDSAVYLCASSDPRTRQYFGPGTRLTVT.

The chain couples TRBV12-5 to TRBJ2-1; 10 positions match TRBD2. The CDR3 is made up of 17 amino acids. V was clipped by 6 bases and J by 0 bases; unmatched bases: 8. Germline V gene lookup returns CDR1 LGHNT and CDR2 FRNRAP. The CDR3 region is CASGHQREGISYNEQFF. The CDR3 coding sequence is TGTGCTAGTGGCCACCAGCGGGAGGGTATCTCCTACAATGAGCAGTTCTTC.

The gene calls are TRBV6-6 and TRBJ1-1, with no clear D. Germline values: CDR1 MNHNY, CDR2 SVGAGI (reference sequence). This CDR3 is 12 amino acids long. The CDR3 loop reads CSTRRMNTEAFF. In DNA form, the CDR3 reads TGTTCCACTAGACGGATGAACACTGAAGCTTTCTTT.